What follows are 20 T cell receptor beta chains derived from one specimen sequenced in a study of blood T cell repertoires in COVID-19 (dated by TCRdb to the early 2020s). Libraries were constructed by the immunoSEQ multiplex PCR assay. Held by TCRdb, this immuneACCESS table contains in-frame sequences only and omits some clones. Under half of the omission traces to an unresolved V gene where checked; the cause of the rest is unknown. For this sample the table gives about 110,000 clones, of which 70% to 90% were detected only once. The ten largest clonotypes hold around 5.1% of the sample. Source material: peripheral blood. The receptors shown here come from a human donor in a cohort sampled during active COVID-19.

The chain is built from TRBV19 and TRBJ2-2; 8 bases agree with TRBD2. The CDR3 is 15 residues long. Germline-derived CDR1 and CDR2 are LNHDA and SQIVND (reference sequence). The ends lost 7 bases at V and 5 bases at J; junction bases unmatched: 9. CDR3 in DNA: TGTGCCAGTATCATTCAAGCGGGAGTGACCGGGGAGCTGTTTTTT. This sequence encodes CASIIQAGVTGELFF.

The rearrangement uses TRBV30 and TRBJ1-2; TRBD1 matches at 9 bases. CDR1 GTSNPN and CDR2 SVGIG come from the germline V gene (reference sequence). The length of the CDR3 is 13 residues. V lost 5 bases and J lost 1; bases outside the gene matches: 2. CDR3 region: CAWSTGGNYGYTF. CDR3 bases: TGTGCCTGGTCGACAGGGGGTAACTATGGCTACACCTTC.

The chain employs TRBV28 and TRBJ2-1; TRBD2 agrees at 8 bases. J gave up 5 bases and V 7 bases, and 10 bases lay outside the gene matches. This CDR3 is built from 15 residues. CDR1 and CDR2 from the germline V gene are MDHEN and SYDVKM. CDR3 in DNA: TGTGCCAGCACCCCCTGGGTAGCGGGGAACAATGAGCAGTTCTTC. Residues: CASTPWVAGNNEQFF.

This chain joins TRBV7-9 and TRBJ1-4; 9 bases match TRBD1. V shed 6 bases and J 3 bases; nucleotides not matched to a gene: 2. CDR3 length: 14 residues. Per the germline V gene, CDR1 is SEHNR and CDR2 is FQNEAQ (reference sequence). CDR3 bases: TGTGCCAGCAGGCACAGGGGGCCTAATGAAAAACTGTTTTTT. It is translated as CASRHRGPNEKLFF.

This chain joins TRBV5-1 and TRBJ2-7; 12 bases line up with TRBD2. Germline trimming cut 4 bases from V and 7 bases from J; bases unmatched to any gene: 12. This CDR3 contains 16 residues. Germline assignment: CDR1 SGHRS and CDR2 YFSETQ. This CDR3 reads CASSQSSLAGGGEQYF. CDR3 coding DNA: TGCGCCAGCAGCCAGAGCTCACTAGCGGGAGGAGGTGAGCAGTACTTC.

The chain employs TRBV5-1 and TRBJ1-1; no firm D call. V was cut by 3 bases and J by 0 bases, with 12 bases left in between. CDR1 and CDR2 from the germline V gene are SGHRS and YFSETQ. This CDR3 is 15 amino acids long. CDR3 nucleotide sequence: TGCGCCAGCAGCTCCAATCAGGTGATGAACACTGAAGCTTTCTTT. Protein product: CASSSNQVMNTEAFF.

V gene TRBV28 combines with J gene TRBJ2-7; 7 bases are a match to TRBD2. V lost 6 bases, J lost 3 bases, and 5 bases stayed unmatched. The germline V gene encodes CDR1 MDHEN and CDR2 SYDVKM. The CDR3 sequence is 13 residues long. The CDR3 DNA reads as TGTGCCAGCAGCTCTGGGAGGGTCTACGAGCAGTACTTC. Translated, it gives CASSSGRVYEQYF.

The V call is TRBV7-8, the J call TRBJ2-1; TRBD2 agrees at 7 bases. The length of the CDR3 is 18 residues. The V gene's germline CDR1 is SGHVS and CDR2 FQNEAQ. V lost 6 bases to trimming and J lost 5 bases; unmatched junction nucleotides: 19. CDR3 in amino acids: CASRASLTSGTNNNEQFF. As DNA, the CDR3 is TGTGCCAGCAGGGCCAGCCTCACCTCCGGGACTAATAACAATGAGCAGTTCTTC.

Here the CDR3 DNA reads TGTGCCAGCAGTGTACTCGGACTAGGGAACCAAGAGACCCAGTACTTC. Amino acids: CASSVLGLGNQETQYF. This sequence joins TRBV27 and TRBJ2-5; TRBD2 aligns across 7 bases. Trimming removed 5 bases from V and 0 bases from J; junction bases left unmatched: 9. Germline V gene lookup returns CDR1 MNHEY and CDR2 SMNVEV (reference sequence). The length of the CDR3 is 16 residues.

The rearrangement uses TRBV19 and TRBJ1-6; 7 nucleotides line up with TRBD1. Trimming took 4 bases from V and 13 from J; bases not matched to a gene: 19. This CDR3 is 17 amino acids long. Germline CDR1 LNHDA, CDR2 SQIVND (reference sequence). CDR3 in amino acids: CASSTNREGALRAPLHF. CDR3 sequence (DNA): TGTGCCAGTAGTACGAACCGGGAGGGGGCACTTCGAGCGCCCCTCCACTTT. The whole variable domain, remainder taken from reference TRBV19 and TRBJ1-6, is DGGITQSPKYLFRKEGQNVTLSCEQNLNHDAMYWYRQDPGQGLRLIYYSQIVNDFQKGDIAEGYSVSREKKESFPLTVTSAQKNPTAFYLCASSTNREGALRAPLHFGNGTRLTVT.

The CDR3 here is CASSFTGGAGYTF. CDR3 coding DNA: TGTGCCAGCAGCTTTACAGGGGGCGCGGGCTACACCTTC. V usage is TRBV7-3 and J usage is TRBJ1-2, with 9 nucleotides matching TRBD1. Per the germline V gene, CDR1 is SGHTA and CDR2 is FQGTGA. After removal of 3 bases from V and 8 bases from J, the junction contained 4 bases not matched to a gene. The CDR3 runs to 13 residues.

The V and J genes are TRBV4-3 and TRBJ2-7, with 8 positions matching TRBD2. There are 16 residues in the CDR3. Losses at the gene ends were 0 bases for V and 4 bases for J; bases not matched to a gene: 8. Per germline, CDR1 LGHNA and CDR2 YSLEER. The CDR3 DNA reads TGCGCCAGCAGCCAAGACGGGGCGGGAGGAGGATACGAGCAGTACTTC. Amino acid sequence: CASSQDGAGGGYEQYF.

This chain uses TRBV28 with TRBJ2-7; 9 positions match TRBD1. J was trimmed by 3 bases and V by 6 bases; bases with no gene match: 9. The CDR3 is made up of 15 amino acids. Germline-derived CDR1 and CDR2 are MDHEN and SYDVKM. The CDR3 region is CASRQRGQGRYEQYF. The CDR3 nucleotides read TGTGCCAGCAGGCAAAGGGGACAGGGCCGCTACGAGCAGTACTTC.

The chain recombines TRBV28 with TRBJ1-6; D not resolved. There are 14 residues in the CDR3. The V gene's germline CDR1 is MDHEN and CDR2 SYDVKM. Between the trimmed V and J ends, which lost 6 bases and 1 base, there was a span of 7 bases. CDR3 in DNA: TGTGCCAGCAGGAGGGCTTCCTATAATTCACCCCTCCACTTT. Translating gives CASRRASYNSPLHF.

This chain links TRBV10-3 with TRBJ2-5; 7 bases are a match to TRBD1. This CDR3 comprises 13 residues. The germline gives CDR1 ENHRY, CDR2 SYGVKD. V shed 10 bases and J 2 bases; nucleotides not matched to a gene: 7. The CDR3 DNA is TGTGCCAGCGGACAGGAGACACAAGAGACCCAGTACTTC. It codes for CASGQETQETQYF.

This sequence joins TRBV10-3 and TRBJ2-2, with TRBD2 as a possible D gene (6 bases). Deletions cut 4 bases from V and 0 bases from J, with 12 bases between. The V gene's germline CDR1 is ENHRY and CDR2 SYGVKD. The CDR3 is 16 amino acids. Here the CDR3 reads CAISGTGTSNTGELFF. The CDR3 DNA follows: TGTGCCATCAGTGGGACCGGGACTTCGAACACCGGGGAGCTGTTTTTT.

This sequence joins TRBV2 and TRBJ2-7, with a possible D match to TRBD1 (6 bases). CDR1 and CDR2 (germline): SNHLY, FYNNEI. This CDR3 comprises 12 residues. Between the trimmed V and J ends, which lost 5 bases and 4 bases, there was a span of 9 bases. DNA of the CDR3: TGTGCCAGCAGTATAGACAGGTACGAGCAGTACTTC. Its translation is CASSIDRYEQYF.

The chain couples TRBV14 to TRBJ2-4; 7 positions agree with TRBD1. V lost 2 bases, J lost 4 bases, and 5 bases stayed unmatched. This CDR3 is built from 15 residues. Germline V gives CDR1 SGHDN, CDR2 FVKESK. The CDR3 protein is CASSQLQGQKNIQYF. The CDR3 DNA is TGTGCCAGCAGCCAACTACAGGGACAGAAAAACATTCAGTACTTC.

This chain connects TRBV7-2 to TRBJ2-7, with 13 positions matching TRBD2. Trimming at V came to 1 base and at J to 5 bases, leaving 2 bases not matched to a gene. The CDR3 covers 15 residues. The germline V gene encodes CDR1 SGHTA and CDR2 FQGNSA. CDR3 coding DNA: TGTGCCAGCAGCTTAGGGACTAGCGGGAGCAACGAGCAGTACTTC. Its translation is CASSLGTSGSNEQYF.

The V call is TRBV6-2 or TRBV6-3, the J call TRBJ2-7; 7 nucleotides agree with TRBD2. With 2 bases clipped from V and 5 bases from J, the junction kept 9 bases outside the gene matches. Germline V gene lookup returns CDR1 MNHEY and CDR2 SVGEGT. The CDR3 contains 15 residues. The CDR3 spells CASSYRAGAVHEQYF. The CDR3 DNA reads as TGTGCCAGCAGTTACAGGGCGGGAGCAGTCCACGAGCAGTACTTC.